A single sample gave rise to the 25 T cell receptor beta chains below, sequenced in a study of cytomegalovirus exposure and HLA in healthy donors. The primer mix had 60 Vbeta and 13 Jbeta primers. Assay: immunoSEQ multiplex PCR; the TCRdb copy retains only in-frame clones and omits some. Of under 200,000 clones listed, 82% were seen once; the top ten hold about 1.4%. Sequencing was performed on PBMCs. All receptors come from a girl aged 5-17 years in good health and CMV-seropositive.

The V call is TRBV2, the J call TRBJ1-5, with 7 positions matching TRBD1. The CDR3 loop spans 15 amino acids. V shed 4 bases and J 6 bases; nucleotides not matched to a gene: 9. Looked up from germline, CDR1 is SNHLY and CDR2 is FYNNEI. CDR3 residues: CASSVNRGSGQPQHF. CDR3 DNA: TGTGCCAGCAGTGTCAACAGGGGATCGGGTCAGCCCCAGCATTTT.

This clone appeared a few times. CDR3 sequence reads: CASSLSGLAVYNEQFF. Here the CDR3 DNA reads TGCGCCAGCAGCTTGTCGGGACTAGCTGTCTACAATGAGCAGTTCTTC. The chain is built from TRBV5-1 and TRBJ2-1; TRBD2 agrees at 9 bases. The length of the CDR3 is 16 residues. Germline V gene data show CDR1 as SGHRS and CDR2 as YFSETQ. V shed 1 base and J 3 bases; nucleotides not matched to a gene: 5.

The CDR3 region has the DNA TGTGCCAGCAGCGTAGCTGCGGGTAGCAATCAGCCCCAGCATTTT. Protein product: CASSVAAGSNQPQHF. This chain links TRBV9 with TRBJ1-5; D uncertain. The length of the CDR3 is 15 residues. The V and J ends lost 0 bases and 0 bases respectively, with 7 bases between them. Germline V gene sequence: CDR1 SGDLS, CDR2 YYNGEE.

The gene calls are TRBV6-5 and TRBJ2-7; 8 bases are shared with TRBD1. In germline, CDR1 is MNHEY, CDR2 SVGAGI. J lost 6 bases, V lost 6 bases, and 7 bases had no gene match. The CDR3 extends over 13 amino acids. CDR3 sequence (DNA): TGTGCCAGCAGGCCTCGGACAGGGCTCGAGCAGTACTTC. It yields the protein CASRPRTGLEQYF.

V gene TRBV29-1 combines with J gene TRBJ1-4, with D perhaps matching TRBD1 (5 bases). Germline loops: CDR1 SQVTM, CDR2 ANQGSEA. This CDR3 comprises 13 residues. V was shortened by 4 bases and J by 3 bases, with 9 bases between the two germline ends. The CDR3 here is CSVVGQSNEKLFF. The CDR3 bases are TGCAGCGTTGTAGGACAATCTAATGAAAAACTGTTTTTT.

The chain employs TRBV6-4 and TRBJ2-1, with TRBD2 as a possible D gene (6 bases). Trimming shortened V by 0 bases and J by 7 bases, and 16 bases separated the two germline ends. Germline V gives CDR1 MRHNA, CDR2 SNTAGT. The CDR3 runs 16 residues. The CDR3 region has the DNA TGTGCCAGCAGTGACTCCCCGGGACTTTCCTCTAATGAGCAGTTCTTC. Its protein is CASSDSPGLSSNEQFF.

The CDR3 DNA reads TGTGCCAGCAGAAAAGACATCGAGACAGATACGCAGTATTTT. It yields the protein CASRKDIETDTQYF. The J gene is TRBJ2-3, the V gene TRBV28; D uncertain. V was cut by 6 bases and J by 3 bases, with 13 bases left in between. Per germline, CDR1 MDHEN and CDR2 SYDVKM. The CDR3 is made up of 14 amino acids. The whole variable domain, filled in from reference TRBV28 and TRBJ2-3, reads DVKVTQSSRYLVKRTGEKVFLECVQDMDHENMFWYRQDPGLGLRLIYFSYDVKMKEKGDIPEGYSVSREKKERFSLILESASTNQTSMYLCASRKDIETDTQYFGPGTRLTVL.

The rearrangement links TRBV19 to TRBJ1-4; D is possibly TRBD1 (6 bases). Germline CDR1 and CDR2: LNHDA and SQIVND (reference sequence). The CDR3 totals 14 residues. With 7 bases removed from V and 7 bases from J, the gap between germline ends came to 16 bases. CDR3 bases: TGTGCCAGTACCGAACAGGGTCGACCTGAAAAACTGTTTTTT. Translated, it gives CASTEQGRPEKLFF. The full variable domain, its missing parts supplied by reference TRBV19 and TRBJ1-4, is DGGITQSPKYLFRKEGQNVTLSCEQNLNHDAMYWYRQDPGQGLRLIYYSQIVNDFQKGDIAEGYSVSREKKESFPLTVTSAQKNPTAFYLCASTEQGRPEKLFFGSGTQLSVL.

The chain combines TRBV28 with TRBJ1-4, with 8 bases aligning to TRBD1. The CDR3 spans 14 residues. Germline values: CDR1 MDHEN, CDR2 SYDVKM. Trimming at V came to 0 bases and at J to 10 bases, leaving 4 bases not matched to a gene. CDR3 sequence reads: CASSLWGTGGKLFF. For the CDR3, the DNA is TGTGCCAGCAGTTTATGGGGGACAGGTGGAAAACTGTTTTTT.

A few counts support this clone. The rearrangement links TRBV9 to TRBJ2-7, with D tentatively TRBD2 (6 bases). The CDR3 runs to 15 residues. Germline V gene sequence: CDR1 SGDLS, CDR2 YYNGEE. V gave up 0 bases and J gave up 4 bases, with 14 bases separating them. CDR3 in DNA: TGTGCCAGCAGCGTAGATGACCTTGGGGGGTACGAGCAGTACTTC. The encoded protein is CASSVDDLGGYEQYF.

The J gene is TRBJ1-1, the V gene TRBV27; D remains unclear. Trimming took 5 bases from V and 5 from J, leaving 15 bases between them. The CDR3 covers 14 residues. Per germline, CDR1 MNHEY and CDR2 SMNVEV (reference sequence). Here the CDR3 reads CASSLKQGVTEAFF. The CDR3 DNA follows: TGTGCCAGCAGTCTAAAGCAAGGAGTGACTGAAGCTTTCTTT.

This clone occurred a few times. The chain recombines TRBV4-1 with TRBJ2-1; 12 bases match TRBD2. The CDR3 has 16 residues. Germline CDR1 reads MGHRA; CDR2 reads YSYEKL. J was trimmed by 4 bases and V by 0 bases; bases with no gene match: 1. The CDR3 DNA follows: TGCGCCAGCAGCCAAGAGACTAGCGGGGGTTACAATGAGCAGTTCTTC. Translation: CASSQETSGGYNEQFF.

The genes are TRBV19 and TRBJ2-2; 7 bases are shared with TRBD2. Germline CDR1 reads LNHDA; CDR2 reads SQIVND (reference sequence). This CDR3 is built from 14 residues. With V trimmed by 6 bases and J by 3 bases, 4 bases remained unmatched. The CDR3 DNA follows: TGTGCCAGTAGAGCGGGGTCCTACACCGGGGAGCTGTTTTTT. Translation: CASRAGSYTGELFF.

The rearrangement uses TRBV25-1 and TRBJ1-2; TRBD1 aligns across 7 bases. Germline assignment: CDR1 MGHDK and CDR2 SYGVNS. The CDR3 is 12 amino acids. The V and J ends lost 5 bases and 8 bases, in that order; junction bases with no gene match: 5. The CDR3 nucleotides read TGTGCCAGCAGTATAGACAGGGACGGCTACACCTTC. This sequence encodes CASSIDRDGYTF.

The chain employs TRBV5-1 and TRBJ2-3; 9 bases are shared with TRBD1. Trimming cost V 1 base and J 4 bases; bases outside gene matches: 10. The CDR3 covers 17 residues. Germline values: CDR1 SGHRS, CDR2 YFSETQ. The CDR3 spells CASSLTPGQGWPDTQYF. Written as DNA, the CDR3 is TGCGCCAGCAGCTTGACACCGGGACAGGGATGGCCAGATACGCAGTATTTT.

The chain recombines TRBV19 with TRBJ1-4; D gene uncertain. Looked up from germline, CDR1 is LNHDA and CDR2 is SQIVND (reference sequence). Trimming took 3 bases from V and 4 from J, leaving 12 bases between them. The CDR3 covers 15 residues. The CDR3 coding sequence is TGTGCCAGTAGTATTCGGTCTCGAGGTAATGAAAAACTGTTTTTT. This sequence encodes CASSIRSRGNEKLFF.

The V call is TRBV14, the J call TRBJ2-5; weak D call: TRBD1 (6 bases). V was clipped by 0 bases and J by 0 bases, with 11 bases between them. Germline-derived CDR1 and CDR2 are SGHDN and FVKESK. This CDR3 region has 16 residues. The CDR3: CASSQEGAGNQETQYF. The CDR3 DNA reads as TGTGCCAGCAGCCAAGAGGGGGCTGGGAACCAAGAGACCCAGTACTTC.

The DNA of the CDR3 is TGTGCCAGCATGCAGGCCCAAGAGACCCAGTACTTC. It codes for CASMQAQETQYF. The genes are TRBV2 and TRBJ2-5; D not resolved. The germline gives CDR1 SNHLY, CDR2 FYNNEI. The V and J ends lost 7 bases and 1 base respectively, with 7 bases between them. The CDR3 covers 12 residues.

A remark on this clone: In the same sample, other DNA sequences code for this CDR3. The chain couples TRBV9 to TRBJ1-2; 8 bases are shared with TRBD1. CDR1 SGDLS and CDR2 YYNGEE come from the germline V gene. The V segment lost 2 bases and the J segment 1 base; nucleotides outside the gene matches: 1. The CDR3 is made up of 14 amino acids. The CDR3 is CASSVTGDNYGYTF. The CDR3 DNA sequence: TGTGCCAGCAGCGTGACAGGGGATAACTATGGCTACACCTTC.

V gene TRBV10-1 combines with J gene TRBJ2-1; TRBD1 aligns across 7 bases. This CDR3 is 13 amino acids long. Germline V lookup: CDR1 WNHNN, CDR2 SYGVQD (reference sequence). After removal of 5 bases from V and 9 bases from J, the junction contained 7 bases not matched to a gene. CDR3 region: CASSRTDRREQFF. CDR3 nucleotides: TGCGCCAGCAGTCGGACGGACAGGCGTGAGCAGTTCTTC.

V is TRBV18 and J is TRBJ2-2; possibly TRBD2 for D (6 bases). Germline CDR1 is KGHSH and CDR2 is LQKENI. V was shortened by 4 bases and J by 1 base, with 10 bases between the two germline ends. The CDR3 runs to 15 residues. CDR3 sequence (DNA): TGTGCCAGCTCACTAGCGGAGCGGAACACCGGGGAGCTGTTTTTT. Translation gives CASSLAERNTGELFF.

The chain employs TRBV5-1 and TRBJ2-5; D uncertain. V was shortened by 0 bases and J by 5 bases, with 5 bases between the two germline ends. CDR3 length: 12 residues. Germline V gives CDR1 SGHRS, CDR2 YFSETQ. CDR3 protein: CASSLAQETQYF. Here the CDR3 DNA reads TGCGCCAGCAGCTTGGCTCAGGAGACCCAGTACTTC. Filled out from reference TRBV5-1 and TRBJ2-5, the complete variable domain reads KAGVTQTPRYLIKTRGQQVTLSCSPISGHRSVSWYQQTPGQGLQFLFEYFSETQRNKGNFPGRFSGRQFSNSRSEMNVSTLELGDSALYLCASSLAQETQYFGPGTRLLVL.

The chain uses TRBV5-1 and TRBJ1-4, with 8 bases that match TRBD1. The CDR3 consists of 14 residues. Germline values: CDR1 SGHRS, CDR2 YFSETQ. With 4 bases clipped from V and 8 bases from J, the junction kept 7 bases outside the gene matches. The CDR3 region is CASSPGQGSEKLFF. CDR3 DNA sequence: TGCGCCAGCAGCCCCGGACAGGGCAGCGAAAAACTGTTTTTT.

The chain links TRBV7-2 to TRBJ2-7; TRBD1 matches at 10 bases. Germline CDR1 reads SGHTA; CDR2 reads FQGNSA. This CDR3 is 15 amino acids long. J lost 6 bases, V lost 3 bases, and 8 bases had no gene match. The CDR3 nucleotides are TGTGCCAGCAGCTTCATCCGGGACAGGGGCGGCGAGCAGTACTTC. Translated, it gives CASSFIRDRGGEQYF.

The CDR3 DNA reads as TGTGCCAGCAGTAGCAGGGGACACACTGAAGCTTTCTTT. This codes for CASSSRGHTEAFF. The chain combines TRBV7-3 with TRBJ1-1; D may be TRBD1 (6 bases). The CDR3 spans 13 residues. CDR1 and CDR2 from the germline V gene are SGHTA and FQGTGA. Trimming removed 6 bases from V and 3 bases from J, with 11 bases in between.